The T cell receptor (beta chain) described here comes from a study of human T cells and chemical hapten exposure. Findings and caveats of the study: There was no change with DPC sensitization in TCRs above 1 in 1000 frequency.

This clonotype was observed a few times. Its antigen is still unknown. Extraction yielded total RNA from whole blood (unfractionated). The library attached unique molecular identifiers to individual cDNA molecules. In TCRdb, the 5' RACE reads were re-called with MiXCR into one record per CDR3 protein. The sample gives 81,000 or so distinct CDR3 sequences, more than 7% of which show up once; under 3% is in the top ten. CDR3 length: 16 residues. V lost 5 bases to trimming and J lost 1 base; unmatched junction nucleotides: 9. Per germline, CDR1 MNHEY and CDR2 SMNVEV (reference sequence). The clonotype originates from a male donor in good health. The chain is built from TRBV27 and TRBJ1-1, with 8 bases matching TRBD1. The CDR3 DNA reads as TGTGCCAGCAGTCCACGGACAGGGCCTGGGAACACTGAAGCTTTCTTT. Translation gives CASSPRTGPGNTEAFF.